The entry below describes one T cell receptor (delta chain). The target antigen is unknown. The protein recorded in TCRdb matches a much larger clone and deviates from this DNA's translation at residue 17, suggesting a read error; the protein here is obtained by translating the DNA. Gammadelta T cells were flow-sorted from PBMC into Vgamma9/Vdelta2+ and Vdelta2-negative populations for bulk analysis. The sample belongs to a study of γδ T cells in repeated Plasmodium falciparum infection. Background on the study: Donors had four controlled P. falciparum NF54 infections over 644 days. Each infection was followed by sampling at 21 days, plus baseline and some pre-infection draws. Study-level findings and limits: Donors in Mali lived in a small rural village, largely one ethnic group.

With 1 base removed from V and 2 bases from J, the gap between germline ends came to 35 bases. From germline, CDR1 is GEAIGNYY and CDR2 EKD. The CDR3 is 25 amino acids. TCRdb reanalyzed the multiplex PCR reads using CATT. This table holds 75,000 to 95,000 delta-chain clones, more than 0.85% found once. The sequence was collected from a pool of human donors (malaria-infected and uninfected, not separated). The chain links TRDV2 to TRDJ3; possible D gene TRDD3, 5 bases. TCRdb lists no J gene, so it was determined here by aligning the DNA to germline. Sequencing was done on a sample of gamma-delta T cells from blood. The CDR3 here is CACDTLEDGGPSGDQSPWDTRQMFF. CDR3 nucleotides: TGTGCCTGTGACACGCTCGAAGACGGAGGGCCGAGCGGGGACCAAAGCCCCTGGGACACCCGACAGATGTTTTTC.